This note documents a single TCR beta chain sequence. The V and J ends lost 5 bases and 4 bases, in that order; junction bases with no gene match: 8. CDR3 length: 14 amino acids. The data were taken from a study of Graves' ophthalmopathy and Graves' hyperthyroidism. RNA transcripts were the source from which TCR beta CDR3 regions were amplified. HTBI primers served in a first-round RT-PCR, which a second-round multiplex PCR followed. TCRdb re-derived calls from the multiplex PCR reads in MiXCR, one entry per CDR3 protein. The sample contains about 620,000 distinct CDR3 sequences, about a fifth of which appear only once.

The sequence was obtained from a woman younger than 30 with stable Graves' hyperthyroidism. Some clones in this sample may be carry-over from other donors' samples. The specimen sequenced was peripheral blood. This chain links TRBV12-3 or TRBV12-4 with TRBJ2-7; 7 nucleotides align to TRBD1. The CDR3 loop reads CASSRKPTGYEQYF. The CDR3 region has the DNA TGTGCCAGCAGTCGAAAACCGACAGGGTACGAGCAGTACTTC.